The 15 T cell receptor beta chains reported below all come from one sample, sequenced in a study of PD-L1 blockade in urothelial cancer. Indicated time point: pretreatment peripheral blood. TCRdb keeps only in-frame clones here, not all; method: immunoSEQ multiplex PCR. The data show about 47,000 clones, with 75% to 90% seen just once and approximately 1.7% held by the top ten. The sequencing here drew on PBMCs, taken around atezolizumab (anti-PD-L1) treatment. All receptors come from a man aged 45-60 years with urothelial cancer.

The chain employs TRBV19 and TRBJ2-1; the match to TRBD2 covers 11 bases. Germline CDR1 and CDR2: LNHDA and SQIVND (reference sequence). The CDR3 length is 17 residues. Germline trimming cut 4 bases from V and 1 base from J; bases unmatched to any gene: 6. The CDR3 reads CASSTLLAGASYNEQFF. Here the CDR3 DNA reads TGTGCCAGTAGTACACTACTAGCGGGAGCATCCTACAATGAGCAGTTCTTC.

This clone was seen just once. This rearrangement joins TRBV5-6 to TRBJ1-5, with 8 bases matching TRBD1. The J segment lost 5 bases and the V segment lost 5 bases, leaving 6 bases of the junction unmatched. CDR1 and CDR2 (germline): SGHDT, YYEEEE. CDR3 size: 14 residues. CDR3 in amino acids: CASSHTGGHQPQHF. CDR3 nucleotides: TGTGCCAGCAGTCACACAGGGGGTCATCAGCCCCAGCATTTT.

This clone was seen just once. This chain joins TRBV9 and TRBJ2-1, with TRBD2 identical over 7 bases. The germline CDR1 and CDR2 sequences are SGDLS and YYNGEE. This CDR3 has 15 residues. Germline trimming cut 0 bases from V and 5 bases from J; bases unmatched to any gene: 5. CDR3 protein: CASSVGSGMNNEQFF. CDR3 bases: TGTGCCAGCAGCGTAGGGAGCGGGATGAACAATGAGCAGTTCTTC.

The rearrangement uses TRBV5-1 and TRBJ1-5; D unclear. Per germline, CDR1 SGHRS and CDR2 YFSETQ. The CDR3 has 11 amino acids. V was trimmed by 5 bases and J by 7 bases, leaving 7 bases between them. Here the CDR3 DNA reads TGCGCCAGCAGTTTTCCACAGCCCCAGCATTTT. This codes for CASSFPQPQHF.

The rearrangement uses TRBV7-9 and TRBJ2-5; 11 bases are a match to TRBD2. The trim removed 5 bases at V and 5 bases at J, leaving 4 bases unmatched. The CDR3 sequence is 14 residues long. CDR1 and CDR2 from the germline V gene are SEHNR and FQNEAQ (reference sequence). CDR3 nucleotides: TGTGCCAGCAGCCAAGCTAGCGGGAGGGAGACCCAGTACTTC. Translating gives CASSQASGRETQYF. Drawing the rest from reference TRBV7-9 and TRBJ2-5, the complete variable domain is DTGVSQNPRHKITKRGQNVTFRCDPISEHNRLYWYRQTLGQGPEFLTYFQNEAQLEKSRLLSDRFSAERPKGSFSTLEIQRTEQGDSAMYLCASSQASGRETQYFGPGTRLLVL.

CDR3 loop: CASSVPTTGDNTIYF. The DNA for the CDR3 is TGTGCCAGCAGTGTCCCGACAACAGGGGATAACACCATATATTTT. The J gene is TRBJ1-3, the V gene TRBV6-1; TRBD1 matches 7 bases. Germline assignment: CDR1 MNHNS and CDR2 SASEGT. The CDR3 has 15 amino acids. With V trimmed by 4 bases and J by 7 bases, 10 bases remained unmatched.

CDR3 in DNA: TGTGCCAGCAACCCCTGGACAGGGACGAACACTGAAGCTTTCTTT. This sequence encodes CASNPWTGTNTEAFF. This chain connects TRBV11-2 to TRBJ1-1; 8 bases agree with TRBD1. CDR1 and CDR2 (germline): SGHAT, FQNNGV. This CDR3 region has 15 residues. Trimming removed 7 bases from V and 1 base from J; junction bases left unmatched: 8.

This clone was found many times. This rearrangement joins TRBV15 to TRBJ1-1, with 7 bases matching TRBD1. Germline CDR1 reads LNHNV; CDR2 reads YYDKDF (reference sequence). The CDR3 sequence is 17 residues long. V lost 5 bases to trimming and J lost 6 bases; unmatched junction nucleotides: 18. CDR3 loop: CATSALFTGVGFPEAFF. CDR3 nucleotides: TGTGCCACCAGCGCGCTTTTCACAGGGGTGGGATTCCCTGAAGCTTTCTTT.

The chain combines TRBV29-1 with TRBJ1-1; D gene unclear. Germline CDR1 SQVTM, CDR2 ANQGSEA. V was pared by 7 bases and J by 5 bases, with 11 bases between. The CDR3 runs to 11 residues. CDR3 DNA: TGCAGCGCCTACCACGCGACTGAAGCTTTCTTT. This gives the protein CSAYHATEAFF.

The chain combines TRBV19 with TRBJ2-2; D uncertain. The CDR3 contains 15 residues. The V and J ends lost 6 bases and 4 bases respectively, with 15 bases between them. Germline V gene sequence: CDR1 LNHDA, CDR2 SQIVND (reference sequence). The CDR3 loop reads CASRIQALSTGELFF. DNA for the CDR3: TGTGCCAGTAGAATTCAGGCCTTGAGCACCGGGGAGCTGTTTTTT.

V usage is TRBV7-2 and J usage is TRBJ1-4; 7 nucleotides match TRBD1. The CDR3 contains 15 residues. Trimming at V came to 5 bases and at J to 3 bases, leaving 6 bases not matched to a gene. Germline CDR1 SGHTA, CDR2 FQGNSA. The CDR3 DNA reads as TGTGCCAGCAGCCCCCAGACAGGGCCTAATGAAAAACTGTTTTTT. It encodes CASSPQTGPNEKLFF.

This clone was counted only a few times. The chain carries TRBV18 and TRBJ1-3; D is unresolved. Germline CDR1 reads KGHSH; CDR2 reads LQKENI. V was shortened by 3 bases and J by 0 bases, with 9 bases between the two germline ends. The CDR3 loop spans 15 amino acids. CDR3 sequence reads: CASSPTTRSGNTIYF. The CDR3 region has the DNA TGTGCCAGCTCACCTACGACTCGCTCTGGAAACACCATATATTTT.

This rearrangement joins TRBV5-6 to TRBJ1-2; 7 nucleotides agree with TRBD1. CDR3 length equals 13 residues. V dropped 0 bases and J dropped 8; count of bases not matched to a gene: 4. Germline CDR1 reads SGHDT; CDR2 reads YYEEEE. The CDR3, as DNA: TGTGCCAGCAGCTTGGGACAGGGTAACGGCTACACCTTC. It specifies CASSLGQGNGYTF.

The gene calls are TRBV30 and TRBJ1-5, with D uncertain. Trimming pared 0 bases from V and 3 bases from J, leaving 6 bases between. Germline V gene lookup returns CDR1 GTSNPN and CDR2 SVGIG (reference sequence). The CDR3 spans 13 residues. CDR3 loop: CAWSVQSNQPQHF. DNA for the CDR3: TGTGCCTGGAGTGTACAGTCCAATCAGCCCCAGCATTTT.

V is TRBV7-9 and J is TRBJ2-5, with 9 positions matching TRBD1. Per germline, CDR1 SEHNR and CDR2 FQNEAQ (reference sequence). Losses at the gene ends were 2 bases for V and 3 bases for J; bases not matched to a gene: 4. The CDR3 runs 15 residues. The CDR3 DNA follows: TGTGCCAGCAGCTTAAGAAGGACAGGGGAAGAGACCCAGTACTTC. Translation gives CASSLRRTGEETQYF.